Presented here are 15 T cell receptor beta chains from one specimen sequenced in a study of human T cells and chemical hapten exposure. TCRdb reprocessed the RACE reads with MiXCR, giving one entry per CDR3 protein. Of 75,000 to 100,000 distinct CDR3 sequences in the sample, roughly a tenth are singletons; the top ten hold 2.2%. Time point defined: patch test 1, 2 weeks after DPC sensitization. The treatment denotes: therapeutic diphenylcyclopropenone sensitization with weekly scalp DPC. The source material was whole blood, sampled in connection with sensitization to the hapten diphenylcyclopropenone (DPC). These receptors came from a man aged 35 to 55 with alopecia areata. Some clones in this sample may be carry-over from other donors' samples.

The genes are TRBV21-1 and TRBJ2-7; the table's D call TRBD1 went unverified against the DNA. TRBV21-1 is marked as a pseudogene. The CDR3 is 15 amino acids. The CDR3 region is CASSKVGTEVYEQYV. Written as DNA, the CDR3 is TGTGCCAGCAGCAAAGTCGGGACAGAAGTTTACGAGCAGTACGTC.

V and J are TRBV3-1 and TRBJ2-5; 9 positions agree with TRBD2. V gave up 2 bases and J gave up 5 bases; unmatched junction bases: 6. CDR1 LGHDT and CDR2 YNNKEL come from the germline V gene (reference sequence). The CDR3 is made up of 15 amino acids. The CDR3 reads CASSQQAGGGETQYF. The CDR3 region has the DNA TGTGCCAGCAGCCAACAAGCGGGAGGCGGGGAGACCCAGTACTTC.

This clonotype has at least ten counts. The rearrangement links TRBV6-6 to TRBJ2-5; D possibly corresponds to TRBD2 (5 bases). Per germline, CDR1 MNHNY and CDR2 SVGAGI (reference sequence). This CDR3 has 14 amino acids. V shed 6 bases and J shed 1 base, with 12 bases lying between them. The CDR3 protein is CASRTSGVQETQYF. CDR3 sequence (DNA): TGTGCCAGCAGAACAAGCGGAGTCCAAGAGACCCAGTACTTC.

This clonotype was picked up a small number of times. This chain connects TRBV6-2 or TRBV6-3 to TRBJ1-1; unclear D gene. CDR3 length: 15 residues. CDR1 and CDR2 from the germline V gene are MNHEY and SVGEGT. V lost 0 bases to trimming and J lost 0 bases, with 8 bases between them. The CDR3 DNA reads TGTGCCAGCAGTTACTCGCACAGATTGAACACTGAAGCTTTCTTT. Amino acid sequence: CASSYSHRLNTEAFF.

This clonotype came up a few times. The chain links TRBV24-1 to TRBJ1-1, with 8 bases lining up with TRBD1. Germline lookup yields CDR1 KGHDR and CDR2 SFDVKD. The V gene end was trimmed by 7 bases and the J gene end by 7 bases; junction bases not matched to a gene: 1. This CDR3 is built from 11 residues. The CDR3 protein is CATRGTGEAFF. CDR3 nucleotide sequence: TGTGCCACCAGGGGGACAGGTGAAGCTTTCTTT.

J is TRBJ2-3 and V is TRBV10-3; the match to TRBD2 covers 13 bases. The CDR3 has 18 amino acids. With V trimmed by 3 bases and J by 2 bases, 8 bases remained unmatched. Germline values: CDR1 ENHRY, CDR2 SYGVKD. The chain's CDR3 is CAISEGRLAGGPTDTQYF. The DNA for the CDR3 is TGTGCCATCAGTGAAGGCCGACTAGCGGGAGGCCCCACAGATACGCAGTATTTT.

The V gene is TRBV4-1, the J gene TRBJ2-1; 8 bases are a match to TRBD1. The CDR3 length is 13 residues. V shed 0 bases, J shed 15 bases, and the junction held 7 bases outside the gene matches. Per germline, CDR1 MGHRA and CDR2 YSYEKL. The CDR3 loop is CASSQDYGTGGFF. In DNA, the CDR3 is TGCGCCAGCAGCCAAGATTACGGAACAGGGGGGTTCTTC.

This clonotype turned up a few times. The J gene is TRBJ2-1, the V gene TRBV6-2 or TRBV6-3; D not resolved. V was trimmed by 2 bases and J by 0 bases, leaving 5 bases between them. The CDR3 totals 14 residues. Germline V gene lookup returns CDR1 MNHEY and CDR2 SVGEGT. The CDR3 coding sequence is TGTGCCAGCAGTTACCTAGACTCCTACAATGAGCAGTTCTTC. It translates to CASSYLDSYNEQFF.

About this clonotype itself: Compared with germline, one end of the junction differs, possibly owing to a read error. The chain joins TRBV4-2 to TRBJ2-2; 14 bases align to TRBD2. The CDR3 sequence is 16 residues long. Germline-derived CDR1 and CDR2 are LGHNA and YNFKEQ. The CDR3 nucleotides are TGTACCAGCAGCCAAGCGGGACTAGCGGGAGCCGGGGAGCTGTTTTTT. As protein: CTSSQAGLAGAGELFF.

The CDR3 reads CASSVEPSRGGSEAFF. The CDR3 coding sequence is TGTGCCAGCAGCGTAGAGCCCAGCAGGGGAGGTAGTGAAGCTTTCTTT. The V call is TRBV9, the J call TRBJ1-1, with D possibly TRBD1 on 6 matching bases. Trimming removed 0 bases at V and 7 bases at J, with 19 bases between. The CDR3 length is 16 residues. CDR1 and CDR2 (germline): SGDLS, YYNGEE.

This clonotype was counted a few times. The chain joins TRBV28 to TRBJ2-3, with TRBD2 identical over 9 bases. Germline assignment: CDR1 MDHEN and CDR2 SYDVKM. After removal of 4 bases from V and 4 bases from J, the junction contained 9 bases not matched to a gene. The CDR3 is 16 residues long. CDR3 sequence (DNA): TGTGCCAGCAGTTCACCGACTAGCGGCTCATCAGATACGCAGTATTTT. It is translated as CASSSPTSGSSDTQYF. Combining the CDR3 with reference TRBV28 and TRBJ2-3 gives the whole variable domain DVKVTQSSRYLVKRTGEKVFLECVQDMDHENMFWYRQDPGLGLRLIYFSYDVKMKEKGDIPEGYSVSREKKERFSLILESASTNQTSMYLCASSSPTSGSSDTQYFGPGTRLTVL.

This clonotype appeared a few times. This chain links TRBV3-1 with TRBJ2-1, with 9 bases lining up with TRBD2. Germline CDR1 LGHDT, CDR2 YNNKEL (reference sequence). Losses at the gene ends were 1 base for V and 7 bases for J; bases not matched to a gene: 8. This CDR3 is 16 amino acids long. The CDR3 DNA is TGTGCCAGCAGCCAAGCCCTAGCGGGAATCTTAAATGAGCAGTTCTTC. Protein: CASSQALAGILNEQFF.

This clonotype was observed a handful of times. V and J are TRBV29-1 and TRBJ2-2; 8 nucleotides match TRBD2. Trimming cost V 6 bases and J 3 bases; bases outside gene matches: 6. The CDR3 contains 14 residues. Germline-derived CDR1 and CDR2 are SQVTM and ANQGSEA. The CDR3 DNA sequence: TGCAGCGTAATTATAGCGGGACACACCGGGGAGCTGTTTTTT. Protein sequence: CSVIIAGHTGELFF.

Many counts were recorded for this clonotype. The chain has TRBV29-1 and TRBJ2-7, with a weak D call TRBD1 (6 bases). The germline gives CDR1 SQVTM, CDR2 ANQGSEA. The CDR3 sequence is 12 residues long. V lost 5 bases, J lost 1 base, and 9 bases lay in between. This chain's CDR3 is CSVRQVSYEQYF. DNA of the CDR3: TGCAGCGTTCGACAGGTGTCCTACGAGCAGTACTTC.

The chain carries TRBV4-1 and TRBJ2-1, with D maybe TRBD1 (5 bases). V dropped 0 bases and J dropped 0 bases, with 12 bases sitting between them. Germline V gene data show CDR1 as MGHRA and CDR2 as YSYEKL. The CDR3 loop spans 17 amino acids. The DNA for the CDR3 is TGCGCCAGCAGCCAAGAATGGGGCGGTAGCTCCTACAATGAGCAGTTCTTC. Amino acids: CASSQEWGGSSYNEQFF.